This T cell receptor beta chain was sequenced in a study of radiotherapy plus CTLA-4 blockade in lung cancer. Study-wide background: Objective responses emerged in 18% of patients, and roughly 28% attained disease control. Study-wide findings and caveats: Early clonal dynamics of blood T cells, together with interferon-beta, were reported as the best response predictor. Clones derived from tumor TCRs expanded in blood after radiotherapy plus ipilimumab.

This CDR3 is built from 14 residues. The ends were cut back, 2 bases at V and 1 base at J, with 9 bases in the middle. Germline lookup yields CDR1 GTSNPN and CDR2 SVGIG (reference sequence). Details on this clone: Its antigen is undetermined.

Lung cancer patients with chemo-refractory metastatic non-small-cell disease were given focal radiation plus CTLA-4 blockade with ipilimumab. The data were produced by immunoSEQ multiplex PCR, yet TCRdb's version contains in-frame clones alone and is incomplete. The profile shows tens of thousands of clones, roughly 85% of them singletons. The receptor was derived from a human donor with non-small cell lung cancer who had stable disease on radiotherapy plus ipilimumab. The source was peripheral blood, collected from a patient treated with radiotherapy plus ipilimumab. The chain is built from TRBV30 and TRBJ1-5; D gene uncertain. CDR3: CAWSPGISNQPQHF. The CDR3 DNA follows: TGTGCCTGGAGTCCCGGGATAAGCAATCAGCCCCAGCATTTT.